The 27 T cell receptor beta chains below were found in one sample sequenced in a study of cytomegalovirus exposure and HLA in healthy donors. In the PCR, 60 Vbeta and 13 Jbeta primers were used. The data were produced by immunoSEQ multiplex PCR, yet TCRdb's version contains in-frame clones alone and is incomplete. The data hold some 120,000 clones, with about 74% observed a single time. Material: PBMCs. All receptors derive from a man aged 25 to 40 in good health and CMV-seronegative.

The chain links TRBV5-1 to TRBJ2-5, with TRBD2 matching 12 bases. The DNA end lines up better with TRBJ2-7; the J call may be wrong. CDR3 length: 18 amino acids. Germline CDR1 reads SGHRS; CDR2 reads YFSETQ. The CDR3 reads CASSFGLAGGPKIFEQYF. CDR3 in DNA: TGCGCCAGCAGCTTCGGGCTAGCGGGAGGGCCTAAGATATTCGAGCAGTACTTC.

V usage is TRBV7-9 and J usage is TRBJ2-2; D perhaps matches TRBD2 (5 bases). V was pared by 4 bases and J by 1 base, with 13 bases between. The CDR3 is 16 residues long. Germline loops: CDR1 SEHNR, CDR2 FQNEAQ (reference sequence). CDR3 in amino acids: CASSSLPRGNTGELFF. The CDR3 region has the DNA TGTGCCAGCAGCTCCTTACCCCGGGGGAACACCGGGGAGCTGTTTTTT.

The rearrangement uses TRBV4-3 and TRBJ1-6, with a weak D call TRBD1 (6 bases). This CDR3 is 18 amino acids long. The germline V gene has CDR1 LGHNA and CDR2 YSLEER. Trimming stripped 0 bases from V and 2 bases from J, with 14 bases between. This chain's CDR3 is CASSQESGGRAYNSPLHF. For the CDR3, the DNA is TGCGCCAGCAGCCAAGAGTCGGGGGGGCGAGCCTATAATTCACCCCTCCACTTT.

The V and J genes are TRBV10-3 and TRBJ1-1; weak D call: TRBD1 (6 bases). The CDR3 loop spans 14 amino acids. Germline lookup yields CDR1 ENHRY and CDR2 SYGVKD. The V and J ends lost 5 bases and 1 base respectively, with 11 bases between them. CDR3 sequence (DNA): TGTGCCATCAGTAACACAGGGACGAACACTGAAGCTTTCTTT. It codes for CAISNTGTNTEAFF.

The table lists this clone with a count of one. V gene TRBV9 combines with J gene TRBJ2-2, with 11 bases aligning to TRBD1. The trim removed 6 bases at V and 4 bases at J, leaving 2 bases unmatched. Germline V gene sequence: CDR1 SGDLS, CDR2 YYNGEE. CDR3 length: 14 residues. DNA for the CDR3: TGTGCCAGCACGGACAGGGGGCTCACCGGGGAGCTGTTTTTT. Its protein product is CASTDRGLTGELFF.

This chain uses TRBV5-6 with TRBJ2-1; TRBD1 might be the D (6 bases). This CDR3 comprises 12 residues. V shed 4 bases and J shed 9 bases, with 11 bases lying between them. Germline CDR1 and CDR2: SGHDT and YYEEEE. The DNA of the CDR3 is TGTGCCAGCAGCATGGGGGCAAGTGAGCAGTTCTTC. Amino acid sequence: CASSMGASEQFF. Supplemented by reference TRBV5-6 and TRBJ2-1, the full variable domain reads DAGVTQSPTHLIKTRGQQVTLRCSPKSGHDTVSWYQQALGQGPQFIFQYYEEEERQRGNFPDRFSGHQFPNYSSELNVNALLLGDSALYLCASSMGASEQFFGPGTRLTVL.

The chain couples TRBV5-1 to TRBJ2-7; 7 nucleotides line up with TRBD2. The length of the CDR3 is 16 residues. V was clipped by 7 bases and J by 4 bases; unmatched bases: 17. Germline values: CDR1 SGHRS, CDR2 YFSETQ. The CDR3 spells CASGTSPGGSLYEQYF. The CDR3 nucleotides are TGCGCCAGCGGTACTTCTCCGGGAGGCTCTTTATACGAGCAGTACTTC. The variable domain in full, completed from reference TRBV5-1 and TRBJ2-7, reads KAGVTQTPRYLIKTRGQQVTLSCSPISGHRSVSWYQQTPGQGLQFLFEYFSETQRNKGNFPGRFSGRQFSNSRSEMNVSTLELGDSALYLCASGTSPGGSLYEQYFGPGTRLTVT.

This clone is a singleton in its sample. The J gene is TRBJ2-7, the V gene TRBV4-1; 12 nucleotides agree with TRBD2. Germline V lookup: CDR1 MGHRA, CDR2 YSYEKL. Trimming cost V 1 base and J 7 bases; bases outside gene matches: 5. This CDR3 region has 15 residues. Here the CDR3 reads CASSQGLAGVGEQYF. DNA for the CDR3: TGCGCCAGCAGCCAAGGACTAGCGGGAGTGGGTGAGCAGTACTTC.

V and J are TRBV5-1 and TRBJ2-5; possibly TRBD1 for D (6 bases). Trimming stripped 3 bases from V and 1 base from J, with 13 bases between. The CDR3 totals 15 residues. The germline gives CDR1 SGHRS, CDR2 YFSETQ. Here the CDR3 DNA reads TGCGCCAGCAGCTATCAGGCAGGGGTCCAAGAGACCCAGTACTTC. Translated: CASSYQAGVQETQYF.

V usage is TRBV28 and J usage is TRBJ1-1; tentative D call: TRBD1 (5 bases). Between the trimmed V and J ends, which lost 5 bases and 7 bases, there was a span of 11 bases. CDR3 length: 12 amino acids. The germline V gene encodes CDR1 MDHEN and CDR2 SYDVKM. In DNA, the CDR3 is TGTGCCAGCAGTCTGGGAGGGGTTGAAGCTTTCTTT. Translating gives CASSLGGVEAFF.

The chain carries TRBV5-4 and TRBJ1-6, with D hard to call. Germline V gene lookup returns CDR1 SGHNT and CDR2 YYREEE (reference sequence). V lost 0 bases and J 0 bases, leaving 4 bases between the germline ends. This CDR3 comprises 15 residues. The CDR3 DNA is TGTGCCAGCAGCTTGGGGAGCTCCTATAATTCACCCCTCCACTTT. Encoded protein: CASSLGSSYNSPLHF.

The CDR3 loop is CASSSTGGGGYTF. The CDR3 DNA reads TGTGCCAGCAGTTCGACAGGGGGCGGGGGCTACACCTTC. This chain joins TRBV28 and TRBJ1-2; 10 bases map to TRBD1. V dropped 4 bases and J dropped 8; count of bases not matched to a gene: 4. The CDR3 consists of 13 residues. CDR1 is MDHEN and CDR2 is SYDVKM in the germline V gene.

V gene TRBV6-5 combines with J gene TRBJ1-1; D call uncertain. The germline V and J ends were trimmed by 0 bases and 4 bases, with 12 bases remaining between them. This CDR3 spans 15 amino acids. Per germline, CDR1 MNHEY and CDR2 SVGAGI. This CDR3 is CASSYSPVVSTEAFF. CDR3 coding DNA: TGTGCCAGCAGTTACTCACCCGTAGTGAGCACTGAAGCTTTCTTT.

As to this clone: Other DNA sequences in this sample translate to the same CDR3. V gene TRBV5-1 combines with J gene TRBJ1-1, with 10 positions matching TRBD1. The germline V gene has CDR1 SGHRS and CDR2 YFSETQ. CDR3 size: 16 residues. J gave up 0 bases and V 3 bases, and 5 bases lay outside the gene matches. The DNA of the CDR3 is TGCGCCAGCAGCTATGGGACAGGGGTAATGAACACTGAAGCTTTCTTT. The encoded protein is CASSYGTGVMNTEAFF.

This sequence joins TRBV19 and TRBJ2-6, with D possibly matching TRBD1 (5 bases). The V end was cut by 6 bases, the J end by 4 bases, with 16 bases between. The CDR3 is made up of 16 amino acids. Germline V gene data show CDR1 as LNHDA and CDR2 as SQIVND (reference sequence). The CDR3: CASSDRRGTGANVLTF. In nucleotides, the CDR3 is TGTGCCAGTAGCGACCGTAGGGGTACGGGGGCCAACGTCCTGACTTTC.

The V call is TRBV28, the J call TRBJ1-2, with D possibly matching TRBD1 (5 bases). The germline V and J ends were trimmed by 4 bases and 4 bases, with 7 bases remaining between them. The length of the CDR3 is 12 residues. Germline V gives CDR1 MDHEN, CDR2 SYDVKM. The CDR3 region has the DNA TGTGCCAGCAGTTCGACAGTCTATGGCTACACCTTC. Translated: CASSSTVYGYTF.

V is TRBV5-1 and J is TRBJ1-3; unclear D gene. The CDR3 length is 15 residues. The V and J ends lost 4 bases and 0 bases respectively, with 11 bases between them. Per germline, CDR1 SGHRS and CDR2 YFSETQ. The CDR3 nucleotides are TGCGCCAGCAGCCCGGGTCGGATCTCTGGAAACACCATATATTTT. It yields the protein CASSPGRISGNTIYF. The full variable domain, rest sourced from reference TRBV5-1 and TRBJ1-3, is KAGVTQTPRYLIKTRGQQVTLSCSPISGHRSVSWYQQTPGQGLQFLFEYFSETQRNKGNFPGRFSGRQFSNSRSEMNVSTLELGDSALYLCASSPGRISGNTIYFGEGSWLTVV.

The rearrangement joins TRBV7-3 to TRBJ2-7; D ambiguous. CDR1 and CDR2 (germline): SGHTA, FQGTGA. Trimming took 0 bases from V and 4 from J, leaving 10 bases between them. The CDR3 consists of 14 residues. The CDR3 here is CASSLTGTTYEQYF. The CDR3 DNA follows: TGTGCCAGCAGCTTAACTGGTACCACTTACGAGCAGTACTTC. The whole variable domain, filled in from reference TRBV7-3 and TRBJ2-7, reads GAGVSQTPSNKVTEKGKYVELRCDPISGHTALYWYRQSLGQGPEFLIYFQGTGAADDSGLPNDRFFAVRPEGSVSTLKIQRTERGDSAVYLCASSLTGTTYEQYFGPGTRLTVT.

The count of this clone is one. The chain employs TRBV7-2 and TRBJ1-2; D remains ambiguous. This CDR3 has 15 residues. The germline V gene has CDR1 SGHTA and CDR2 FQGNSA. V lost 5 bases, J lost 3 bases, and 16 bases lay in between. The CDR3 sequence: CASSRHGLWDYGYTF. In DNA form, the CDR3 reads TGTGCCAGCAGCCGTCACGGACTCTGGGACTATGGCTACACCTTC. The full variable domain, in which reference TRBV7-2 and TRBJ1-2 provide the parts outside the CDR3, is GAGVSQSPSNKVTEKGKDVELRCDPISGHTALYWYRQSLGQGLEFLIYFQGNSAPDKSGLPSDRFSAERTGGSVSTLTIQRTQQEDSAVYLCASSRHGLWDYGYTFGSGTRLTVV.

The V call is TRBV19, the J call TRBJ1-1; the D gene is possibly TRBD1 (6 bases). The CDR3 is 16 residues long. Germline V gene lookup returns CDR1 LNHDA and CDR2 SQIVND (reference sequence). Trimming cost V 7 bases and J 6 bases, with 24 bases left between them. The CDR3 region is CASTPSSLEQGPEAFF. In DNA form, the CDR3 reads TGTGCCAGTACCCCTTCAAGTTTGGAACAGGGTCCTGAAGCTTTCTTT.

CDR3 DNA: TGTGCCTGCCAAGGACAGGGTGGTCAGCCCCAGCATTTT. This codes for CACQGQGGQPQHF. The chain links TRBV30 to TRBJ1-5; 8 bases agree with TRBD1. The V segment lost 6 bases and the J segment 6 bases; nucleotides outside the gene matches: 7. There are 13 residues in the CDR3. CDR1 GTSNPN and CDR2 SVGIG come from the germline V gene (reference sequence).

This clone was seen once. The gene calls are TRBV5-1 and TRBJ2-7; perhaps TRBD2 as D (7 bases). Germline V CDR1 and CDR2: SGHRS, YFSETQ. Trimming shortened V by 6 bases and J by 5 bases, and 24 bases separated the two germline ends. The CDR3 runs to 16 residues. The DNA for the CDR3 is TGCGCCAGCACCCTGGGAGGGAGAAACAGGGAGAACGAGCAGTACTTC. This translates into CASTLGGRNRENEQYF.

CDR3 loop: CASSAGLAPEQYF. CDR3 nucleotide sequence: TGCGCCAGCAGCGCCGGACTAGCCCCCGAGCAGTACTTC. J is TRBJ2-7 and V is TRBV5-1; 8 bases match TRBD2. Germline-derived CDR1 and CDR2 are SGHRS and YFSETQ. V shed 4 bases, J shed 6 bases, and the junction held 6 bases outside the gene matches. This CDR3 comprises 13 residues.

The rearrangement links TRBV9 to TRBJ2-2, with D possibly matching TRBD1 (5 bases). The CDR3 is made up of 17 amino acids. CDR1 and CDR2 (germline): SGDLS, YYNGEE. V lost 2 bases, J lost 0 bases, and 14 bases lay in between. The CDR3 region has the DNA TGTGCCAGCAGCGTTTCTGGACAAGACGCGAACACCGGGGAGCTGTTTTTT. Translated, it gives CASSVSGQDANTGELFF.

The chain links TRBV6-1 to TRBJ1-2; no clear D gene. V lost 0 bases to trimming and J lost 5 bases, with 16 bases between them. This CDR3 has 16 amino acids. CDR1 and CDR2 (germline): MNHNS, SASEGT. The CDR3 sequence: CASSEAGDGGEYGYTF. The CDR3, as DNA: TGTGCCAGCAGTGAAGCAGGTGATGGAGGCGAGTATGGCTACACCTTC.

A single count supports this clone. This CDR3 is CASSLREMNTEAFF. Here the CDR3 DNA reads TGTGCCAGCAGTCTACGGGAGATGAACACTGAAGCTTTCTTT. V gene TRBV6-5 combines with J gene TRBJ1-1; no reliable D call. Trimming stripped 5 bases from V and 0 bases from J, with 10 bases between. Per the germline V gene, CDR1 is MNHEY and CDR2 is SVGAGI. This CDR3 is built from 14 residues.

This chain links TRBV21-1 with TRBJ2-2; TRBD1, the D gene given by the table, was not confirmed from the DNA. TRBV21-1 is annotated as a pseudogene. The CDR3 extends over 14 amino acids. CDR3 sequence reads: CASSKQGYTGELFF. The CDR3, as DNA: TGTGCCAGCAGCAAACAGGGTTACACCGGGGAGCTGTTTTTT.